The 25 T cell receptor beta chains below come from one sample, sequenced in a study of CD8+ T cells in alopecia areata. Extraction of RNA preceded its reverse transcription into cDNA, which served as the sequencing template. Clones were read by immunoSEQ multiplex PCR, and TCRdb kept only the in-frame ones, dropping some. The data hold about 69,000 clones, with under 75% observed a single time. Sample: CD8+ T cells sorted from blood, taken at week 0. Every receptor here comes from a human donor with alopecia areata.

J is TRBJ2-7 and V is TRBV28, with 10 positions matching TRBD1. CDR1 and CDR2 from the germline V gene are MDHEN and SYDVKM. V was pared by 3 bases and J by 3 bases, with 8 bases of the junction left unmatched. This CDR3 comprises 16 residues. The CDR3 DNA is TGTGCCAGCAGTTTCTCCGGGACAGGGGCCGACTACGAGCAGTACTTC. It specifies CASSFSGTGADYEQYF.

This clone was counted a few times. This sample includes further DNA sequences coding for the same CDR3. The chain is built from TRBV29-1 and TRBJ2-7; D may be TRBD2 (6 bases). Germline-derived CDR1 and CDR2 are SQVTM and ANQGSEA. V shed 4 bases and J shed 0 bases, with 7 bases lying between them. The CDR3 is 12 amino acids. CDR3 in amino acids: CSVVGSSYEQYF. The CDR3 coding sequence is TGCAGCGTTGTCGGGAGCTCCTACGAGCAGTACTTC.

The genes are TRBV5-6 and TRBJ1-2; no clear D. Deletions cut 4 bases from V and 7 bases from J, with 11 bases between. The CDR3 length is 12 residues. The germline V gene encodes CDR1 SGHDT and CDR2 YYEEEE. CDR3 DNA: TGTGCCAGCAGCCCCGGACTTGTTGGCTACACCTTC. Translation gives CASSPGLVGYTF.

CDR3 amino acids: CATGEGDGAYEQYF. The CDR3 DNA reads TGTGCCACCGGGGAGGGGGACGGAGCTTACGAGCAGTACTTC. This chain joins TRBV15 and TRBJ2-7, with a weak D call TRBD2 (7 bases). CDR1 and CDR2 (germline): LNHNV, YYDKDF (reference sequence). The CDR3 extends over 14 amino acids. V lost 8 bases to trimming and J lost 4 bases, with 18 bases between them. The entire variable domain, with the rest obtained from reference TRBV15 and TRBJ2-7, is as follows: DAMVIQNPRYQVTQFGKPVTLSCSQTLNHNVMYWYQQKSSQAPKLLFHYYDKDFNNEADTPDNFQSRRPNTSFCFLDIRSPGLGDTAMYLCATGEGDGAYEQYFGPGTRLTVT.

This clone was seen a handful of times. This chain uses TRBV28 with TRBJ2-3; D gene uncertain. The CDR3 loop spans 15 amino acids. V was cut by 3 bases and J by 3 bases, with 13 bases left in between. Germline values: CDR1 MDHEN, CDR2 SYDVKM. The CDR3, as DNA: TGTGCCAGCAGTTTTCGTGGGATGGGGACAGATACGCAGTATTTT. This encodes CASSFRGMGTDTQYF.

The rearrangement joins TRBV11-2 to TRBJ1-1; unclear D gene. V gave up 5 bases and J gave up 0 bases, with 7 bases separating them. Germline V lookup: CDR1 SGHAT, CDR2 FQNNGV. The CDR3 has 13 residues. DNA for the CDR3: TGTGCCAGCAGCATCGGCATGAACACTGAAGCTTTCTTT. It translates to CASSIGMNTEAFF.

The gene calls are TRBV5-6 and TRBJ2-4, with D perhaps TRBD1 (6 bases). The germline V and J ends were trimmed by 0 bases and 12 bases, with 13 bases remaining between them. Germline V gene data show CDR1 as SGHDT and CDR2 as YYEEEE. The CDR3 spans 13 residues. The CDR3 protein is CASSLGQAQTQYF. The CDR3 nucleotides are TGTGCCAGCAGCTTGGGACAGGCCCAAACTCAGTACTTC.

By proportion, this clone is medium-sized. The chain employs TRBV6-1 and TRBJ2-3; D possibly corresponds to TRBD2 (6 bases). The CDR3 runs to 15 residues. Germline CDR1 is MNHNS and CDR2 is SASEGT. V shed 2 bases and J shed 0 bases, with 9 bases lying between them. The CDR3 region has the DNA TGTGCCAGCAGTGAACTCCGGGGGAGCACAGATACGCAGTATTTT. Translated: CASSELRGSTDTQYF.

The V gene is TRBV7-9, the J gene TRBJ1-5; TRBD1 matches 12 bases. Trimming removed 5 bases from V and 7 bases from J; junction bases left unmatched: 6. The V gene's germline CDR1 is SEHNR and CDR2 FQNEAQ (reference sequence). This CDR3 contains 15 residues. The CDR3 region has the DNA TGTGCCAGCAGCCCGGGACAGGGGGCAAACCAGCCCCAGCATTTT. The encoded protein is CASSPGQGANQPQHF.

The V gene is TRBV29-1, the J gene TRBJ2-3, with D unclear. This CDR3 region has 15 residues. V was shortened by 2 bases and J by 2 bases, with 14 bases between the two germline ends. Germline V lookup: CDR1 SQVTM, CDR2 ANQGSEA. CDR3 region: CSVETTETYTDTQYF. The CDR3 coding sequence is TGCAGCGTTGAAACAACAGAGACTTACACAGATACGCAGTATTTT.

Details on this clone: The same CDR3 also results from other DNA sequences found in this sample. The chain employs TRBV30 and TRBJ2-1; D call uncertain. The CDR3 has 12 amino acids. Germline V gene data show CDR1 as GTSNPN and CDR2 as SVGIG (reference sequence). V was clipped by 2 bases and J by 4 bases, with 6 bases between them. CDR3 residues: CAWSPTYNEQFF. CDR3 DNA: TGTGCCTGGAGTCCCACGTACAATGAGCAGTTCTTC.

The gene calls are TRBV7-2 and TRBJ2-1; 7 nucleotides align to TRBD2. J was trimmed by 4 bases and V by 3 bases; bases with no gene match: 6. CDR3 length equals 15 residues. CDR1 SGHTA and CDR2 FQGNSA come from the germline V gene. Written as DNA, the CDR3 is TGTGCCAGCAGCTTCCCGGGGGGACCATACAATGAGCAGTTCTTC. This codes for CASSFPGGPYNEQFF.

V usage is TRBV5-1 and J usage is TRBJ2-7; TRBD1 matches 8 bases. The CDR3 sequence is 14 residues long. V lost 4 bases and J lost 3; bases outside the gene matches: 6. CDR1 is SGHRS and CDR2 is YFSETQ in the germline V gene. The CDR3, as DNA: TGCGCCAGCAGCCTTACGACAGGGGACTACGAGCAGTACTTC. Amino acid sequence: CASSLTTGDYEQYF.

The chain has TRBV13 and TRBJ2-7; tentatively, D is TRBD1 (6 bases). V was trimmed by 0 bases and J by 11 bases, leaving 14 bases between them. Germline CDR1 and CDR2: PRHDT and FYEKMQ (reference sequence). CDR3 length equals 13 residues. The CDR3 is CASSLGTGPHKYF. CDR3 nucleotide sequence: TGTGCCAGCAGCTTAGGGACAGGCCCCCATAAGTACTTC.

The V call is TRBV4-3, the J call TRBJ2-2; 9 nucleotides line up with TRBD2. The ends lost 2 bases at V and 5 bases at J; junction bases unmatched: 9. Germline V gene lookup returns CDR1 LGHNA and CDR2 YSLEER. This CDR3 spans 17 amino acids. The chain's CDR3 is CASSQHLGLAGTGELFF. Written as DNA, the CDR3 is TGCGCCAGCAGCCAACATCTTGGGCTAGCGGGGACCGGGGAGCTGTTTTTT.

J is TRBJ2-7 and V is TRBV2; a weak D match, TRBD1 (6 bases). CDR1 SNHLY and CDR2 FYNNEI come from the germline V gene. V lost 10 bases and J 0 bases, leaving 13 bases between the germline ends. CDR3 length equals 13 residues. The CDR3, as DNA: TGTGCCATACCGGGACAAATCTCCTACGAGCAGTACTTC. Translating gives CAIPGQISYEQYF.

This chain links TRBV2 with TRBJ2-3, with TRBD1 as a possible D gene (5 bases). Trimming cost V 3 bases and J 5 bases, with 12 bases left between them. Germline CDR1 reads SNHLY; CDR2 reads FYNNEI. There are 14 residues in the CDR3. The CDR3, as DNA: TGTGCCAGCAGTGAGGGCCAGGGATTAGATACGCAGTATTTT. This encodes CASSEGQGLDTQYF.

The rearrangement links TRBV27 to TRBJ2-6, with 7 nucleotides matching TRBD1. Germline-derived CDR1 and CDR2 are MNHEY and SMNVEV (reference sequence). This CDR3 has 18 residues. The trim removed 8 bases at V and 0 bases at J, leaving 13 bases unmatched. CDR3 residues: CASCTGAGPPSGANVLTF. The DNA for the CDR3 is TGTGCCAGCTGCACAGGGGCAGGGCCCCCCTCTGGGGCCAACGTCCTGACTTTC.

This clone occurred a few times. This chain joins TRBV29-1 and TRBJ1-5; D is unclear. This CDR3 spans 12 amino acids. The germline V gene encodes CDR1 SQVTM and CDR2 ANQGSEA. Between the trimmed V and J ends, which lost 5 bases and 2 bases, there was a span of 7 bases. The CDR3 is CSVKKGNQPQHF. CDR3 nucleotides: TGCAGCGTTAAAAAGGGCAATCAGCCCCAGCATTTT. Filled out from reference TRBV29-1 and TRBJ1-5, the complete variable domain reads SAVISQKPSRDICQRGTSLTIQCQVDSQVTMMFWYRQQPGQSLTLIATANQGSEATYESGFVIDKFPISRPNLTFSTLTVSNMSPEDSSIYLCSVKKGNQPQHFGDGTRLSIL.

The chain recombines TRBV27 with TRBJ1-1, with D perhaps TRBD1 (6 bases). The V end lost 6 bases, the J end lost 3 bases, and 17 bases lay between the germline ends. The CDR3 runs to 15 residues. Germline CDR1 is MNHEY and CDR2 is SMNVEV (reference sequence). The CDR3 loop is CASRSKTGSHTEAFF. The DNA for the CDR3 is TGTGCCAGCAGATCCAAAACAGGGTCGCACACTGAAGCTTTCTTT.

This clone has a handful of counts. The rearrangement joins TRBV7-9 to TRBJ1-1; D possibly corresponds to TRBD1 (6 bases). Deletions cut 3 bases from V and 5 bases from J, with 25 bases between. Germline V gene data show CDR1 as SEHNR and CDR2 as FQNEAQ (reference sequence). The CDR3 sequence is 18 residues long. The chain's CDR3 is CASSFSAGVYVPGTEAFF. The CDR3 nucleotides read TGTGCCAGCAGCTTCTCCGCAGGGGTTTACGTCCCAGGGACTGAAGCTTTCTTT.

There are a few counts of this clone. The chain has TRBV7-2 and TRBJ2-2; D call uncertain. This CDR3 spans 13 amino acids. The V and J ends lost 10 bases and 3 bases respectively, with 12 bases between them. The germline gives CDR1 SGHTA, CDR2 FQGNSA. Written as DNA, the CDR3 is TGTGCCACCCTGCTTCGGGACACCGGGGAGCTGTTTTTT. Residues: CATLLRDTGELFF.

This clone was counted once. The chain employs TRBV30 and TRBJ2-1; D is ambiguous. V was shortened by 1 base and J by 0 bases, with 13 bases between the two germline ends. Germline-derived CDR1 and CDR2 are GTSNPN and SVGIG (reference sequence). The CDR3 loop spans 16 amino acids. In nucleotides, the CDR3 is TGTGCCTGGAGTGCCTTGCCCGCCGGCTCCTACAATGAGCAGTTCTTC. Its protein product is CAWSALPAGSYNEQFF.

The sample holds a few counts of this clone. V is TRBV15 and J is TRBJ2-5; D possibly uses TRBD1 or TRBD2 (6 bases each). This CDR3 has 16 amino acids. Germline CDR1 LNHNV, CDR2 YYDKDF (reference sequence). Trimming shortened V by 3 bases and J by 0 bases, and 14 bases separated the two germline ends. The CDR3 region is CATSREAGEDQETQYF. The CDR3 coding sequence is TGTGCCACCAGCAGGGAGGCAGGGGAGGACCAAGAGACCCAGTACTTC.

The chain is built from TRBV4-3 and TRBJ2-7; possible D gene TRBD2, 6 bases. Germline loops: CDR1 LGHNA, CDR2 YSLEER. The CDR3 extends over 15 amino acids. The V end was cut by 0 bases, the J end by 3 bases, with 12 bases between. The CDR3 here is CASSQDVGLHYEQYF. DNA for the CDR3: TGCGCCAGCAGCCAAGACGTCGGACTACACTACGAGCAGTACTTC.